The 28 T cell receptor beta chains given below trace back to one sample, sequenced in a study of blood T cell repertoires in COVID-19. Generated by immunoSEQ multiplex PCR, the TCRdb table keeps only in-frame clones and is missing some. The repertoire has fewer than 65,000 clones, 85% to 90% of them found once; the top ten carry about 20%. The sequenced material came from peripheral blood. The receptors derive from a woman between 55 and 75 years old with COVID-19, enrolled during active disease.

The rearrangement links TRBV7-2 to TRBJ2-3, with TRBD2 identical over 11 bases. J gave up 3 bases and V 4 bases, and 6 bases lay outside the gene matches. There are 16 residues in the CDR3. CDR1 is SGHTA and CDR2 is FQGNSA in the germline V gene. CDR3 loop: CASSSYTSGRTDTQYF. The CDR3 DNA reads TGTGCCAGCAGCTCCTATACTAGCGGGAGAACAGATACGCAGTATTTT.

This chain links TRBV23-1 with TRBJ1-1, with D possibly matching TRBD1 (5 bases). TRBV23-1 is an ORF; its function is uncertain. V lost 8 bases to trimming and J lost 0 bases, with 13 bases between them. This CDR3 has 14 residues. This CDR3 reads CASDSESVNTEAFF. In DNA form, the CDR3 reads TGCGCCAGCGACAGTGAAAGTGTGAACACTGAAGCTTTCTTT.

V and J are TRBV28 and TRBJ1-2; D is perhaps TRBD1 (6 bases). The germline CDR1 and CDR2 sequences are MDHEN and SYDVKM. The CDR3 is made up of 15 amino acids. V was clipped by 4 bases and J by 3 bases, with 15 bases between them. DNA of the CDR3: TGTGCCAGCAGTTCCGCGGACAGTTATTACTATGGCTACACCTTC. Translation gives CASSSADSYYYGYTF.

The V call is TRBV19, the J call TRBJ2-1; TRBD2 agrees at 10 bases. V shed 4 bases and J 0 bases; nucleotides not matched to a gene: 15. Germline V gene lookup returns CDR1 LNHDA and CDR2 SQIVND (reference sequence). The CDR3 runs to 20 residues. The CDR3 nucleotides are TGTGCCAGTAGTACCCCCGTCGGAGCGGGAGGGCCGGGCTCCTACAATGAGCAGTTCTTC. It codes for CASSTPVGAGGPGSYNEQFF.

The genes are TRBV5-5 and TRBJ2-7; 10 bases are a match to TRBD1. The germline V gene has CDR1 SGHKS and CDR2 YYEKEE (reference sequence). This CDR3 has 14 residues. Unmatched junction bases numbered 4, after V lost 6 bases and J lost 1 base. CDR3 residues: CASKDRGASYEQYF. CDR3 bases: TGTGCCAGCAAGGACAGGGGGGCGTCCTACGAGCAGTACTTC.

The table lists this clone with a count of one. The chain joins TRBV6-2 or TRBV6-3 to TRBJ2-1, with 7 bases fitting TRBD1. CDR1 MNHEY and CDR2 SVGEGT come from the germline V gene. The CDR3 loop spans 15 amino acids. V trimming: 4 bases; J trimming: 4 bases; junction bases outside the gene matches: 7. The CDR3 is CASSLTGPQYNEQFF. CDR3 DNA: TGTGCCAGCAGTTTGACAGGGCCCCAATACAATGAGCAGTTCTTC.

V usage is TRBV30 and J usage is TRBJ1-2, with 11 bases lining up with TRBD1. CDR3 length equals 16 residues. The trim removed 8 bases at V and 6 bases at J, leaving 17 bases unmatched. In germline, CDR1 is GTSNPN, CDR2 SVGIG (reference sequence). In DNA, the CDR3 is TGTGCCGGGACAATCTATACCCCGGGACAGGGGGATGGCTACACCTTC. Amino acids: CAGTIYTPGQGDGYTF.

The V gene is TRBV4-2, the J gene TRBJ1-4; D not resolved. V lost 0 bases to trimming and J lost 6 bases, with 8 bases between them. Germline loops: CDR1 LGHNA, CDR2 YNFKEQ. This CDR3 has 14 residues. CDR3 residues: CASSQDSLDEKLFF. Written as DNA, the CDR3 is TGTGCCAGCAGCCAAGATAGCCTCGATGAAAAACTGTTTTTT.

CDR3 coding DNA: TGTGCCAGCAGTTACTCGAGCGCAGGGTCTCGCAATCAGCCCCAGCATTTT. This codes for CASSYSSAGSRNQPQHF. V and J are TRBV6-2 or TRBV6-3 and TRBJ1-5, with D possibly being TRBD1 (5 bases). V lost 0 bases and J 2 bases, leaving 14 bases between the germline ends. CDR1 MNHEY and CDR2 SVGEGT come from the germline V gene. The length of the CDR3 is 17 residues.

This clone has only one observation. This chain links TRBV2 with TRBJ2-7, with D perhaps TRBD2 (6 bases). This CDR3 has 16 residues. The germline V and J ends were trimmed by 2 bases and 2 bases, with 16 bases remaining between them. In germline, CDR1 is SNHLY, CDR2 FYNNEI. The CDR3 DNA sequence: TGTGCCAGCAGTGAAATTGCGGGACGGTATACCTACGAGCAGTACTTC. Residues: CASSEIAGRYTYEQYF.

This chain links TRBV7-9 with TRBJ2-5, with 8 bases lining up with TRBD2. This CDR3 is built from 17 residues. With V trimmed by 1 base and J by 2 bases, 9 bases remained unmatched. Germline CDR1 and CDR2: SEHNR and FQNEAQ (reference sequence). As DNA, the CDR3 is TGTGCCAGCAGCTTAGATATGGGACTAGACGGTCAAGAGACCCAGTACTTC. Residues: CASSLDMGLDGQETQYF. Filled out from reference TRBV7-9 and TRBJ2-5, the complete variable domain reads DTGVSQNPRHKITKRGQNVTFRCDPISEHNRLYWYRQTLGQGPEFLTYFQNEAQLEKSRLLSDRFSAERPKGSFSTLEIQRTEQGDSAMYLCASSLDMGLDGQETQYFGPGTRLLVL.

The V call is TRBV6-1, the J call TRBJ2-3; the D gene is possibly TRBD1 (6 bases). Per the germline V gene, CDR1 is MNHNS and CDR2 is SASEGT. The CDR3 covers 13 residues. Trimming left V 2 bases short and J 5 bases short, with 8 bases between. The CDR3 region has the DNA TGTGCCAGCAGTGAACTCAGGGGAGATACGCAGTATTTT. The encoded protein is CASSELRGDTQYF.

The CDR3: CAIRGQGDTGELFF. The CDR3 DNA sequence: TGTGCCATCAGAGGACAGGGGGACACCGGGGAGCTGTTTTTT. The chain uses TRBV10-3 and TRBJ2-2; 10 bases are a match to TRBD1. Trimming removed 6 bases from V and 3 bases from J; junction bases left unmatched: 1. Germline V CDR1 and CDR2: ENHRY, SYGVKD. The CDR3 is 14 amino acids.

This sequence joins TRBV20-1 and TRBJ1-2; D might be TRBD1 (5 bases). The germline V and J ends were trimmed by 1 base and 12 bases, with 12 bases remaining between them. The CDR3 is made up of 11 amino acids. Germline CDR1 and CDR2: DFQATT and SNEGSKA (reference sequence). The CDR3 region has the DNA TGCAGTGCTAGAGGTACCGGGACTGACACCTTC. The encoded protein is CSARGTGTDTF.

The rearrangement joins TRBV5-5 to TRBJ2-2, with D maybe TRBD1 (5 bases). The germline V and J ends were trimmed by 4 bases and 5 bases, with 15 bases remaining between them. Germline CDR1 and CDR2: SGHKS and YYEKEE (reference sequence). The CDR3 runs to 15 residues. The CDR3 spells CASSPDSMRTGELFF. CDR3 sequence (DNA): TGTGCCAGCAGCCCTGACAGTATGCGTACCGGGGAGCTGTTTTTT.

The V gene is TRBV5-4, the J gene TRBJ2-7, with D maybe TRBD2 (5 bases). The CDR3 is 15 residues long. Between the trimmed V and J ends, which lost 3 bases and 2 bases, there was a span of 15 bases. The V gene's germline CDR1 is SGHNT and CDR2 YYREEE (reference sequence). CDR3 DNA: TGTGCCAGCAGCTCCAATCGGGATTTCGCCTACGAGCAGTACTTC. Translation gives CASSSNRDFAYEQYF.

The J gene is TRBJ2-1, the V gene TRBV11-3, with D maybe TRBD2 (5 bases). Trimming stripped 0 bases from V and 8 bases from J, with 8 bases between. Germline V lookup: CDR1 SGHNT, CDR2 YENEEA. This CDR3 comprises 13 residues. CDR3 nucleotides: TGTGCCAGCAGCTTAGATCGGGATCATGAGCAGTTCTTC. This sequence encodes CASSLDRDHEQFF.

The rearrangement joins TRBV5-4 to TRBJ2-1; a possible D gene is TRBD2 (5 bases). Per germline, CDR1 SGHNT and CDR2 YYREEE (reference sequence). This CDR3 region has 15 residues. Trimming removed 5 bases from V and 0 bases from J, with 12 bases in between. CDR3 bases: TGTGCCAGCAGTGCGAGCGGAAGCTCCTACAATGAGCAGTTCTTC. Translating it yields CASSASGSSYNEQFF. Looking up the rest from reference TRBV5-4 and TRBJ2-1 gives the full variable domain: ETGVTQSPTHLIKTRGQQVTLRCSSQSGHNTVSWYQQALGQGPQFIFQYYREEENGRGNFPPRFSGLQFPNYSSELNVNALELDDSALYLCASSASGSSYNEQFFGPGTRLTVL.

This sequence joins TRBV18 and TRBJ2-3, with TRBD1 matching over 10 bases. The CDR3 runs 16 residues. The V gene's germline CDR1 is KGHSH and CDR2 LQKENI. Trimming cost V 2 bases and J 1 base; bases outside gene matches: 3. The CDR3 spells CASSPSTGGGTDTQYF. CDR3 nucleotides: TGTGCCAGCTCACCATCGACAGGGGGCGGCACAGATACGCAGTATTTT.

The genes are TRBV30 and TRBJ1-1; D might be TRBD1 (5 bases). The CDR3 is 10 amino acids. Germline assignment: CDR1 GTSNPN and CDR2 SVGIG (reference sequence). Trimming cost V 8 bases and J 10 bases, with 14 bases left between them. CDR3 DNA: TGTGCCGGCGCGGAGGGGACAGCTTTCTTT. This translates into CAGAEGTAFF.

CDR3 sequence (DNA): TGTGCCAGCAGTCCCCGAGGATGGGGGGATAACACTGAAGCTTTCTTT. Encoded protein: CASSPRGWGDNTEAFF. V and J are TRBV11-3 and TRBJ1-1, with D perhaps matching TRBD1 (5 bases). This CDR3 has 16 amino acids. Germline loops: CDR1 SGHNT, CDR2 YENEEA. V gave up 6 bases and J gave up 2 bases, with 19 bases separating them. Based on the CDR3 plus reference TRBV11-3 and TRBJ1-1, the full variable domain is EAGVVQSPRYKIIEKKQPVAFWCNPISGHNTLYWYLQNLGQGPELLIRYENEEAVDDSQLPKDRFSAERLKGVDSTLKIQPAELGDSAVYLCASSPRGWGDNTEAFFGQGTRLTVV.

The gene calls are TRBV7-2 and TRBJ2-7; tentatively, D is TRBD2 (6 bases). The V end lost 4 bases, the J end lost 2 bases, and 15 bases lay between the germline ends. Germline values: CDR1 SGHTA, CDR2 FQGNSA. CDR3 length: 15 amino acids. CDR3 coding DNA: TGTGCCAGCAGCTCCAACTGGAGGGCGACCTACGAGCAGTACTTC. It translates to CASSSNWRATYEQYF.

The V gene is TRBV28, the J gene TRBJ2-7; D unresolved. V was clipped by 6 bases and J by 6 bases, with 9 bases between them. Germline CDR1 and CDR2: MDHEN and SYDVKM. CDR3 length: 11 amino acids. CDR3 sequence reads: CASSSPSEQYF. In DNA form, the CDR3 reads TGTGCCAGCAGCTCCCCGTCCGAGCAGTACTTC. Combining the CDR3 with reference TRBV28 and TRBJ2-7 gives the whole variable domain DVKVTQSSRYLVKRTGEKVFLECVQDMDHENMFWYRQDPGLGLRLIYFSYDVKMKEKGDIPEGYSVSREKKERFSLILESASTNQTSMYLCASSSPSEQYFGPGTRLTVT.

CDR3 amino acids: CASSETGLYTEAFF. The CDR3 DNA reads as TGTGCCAGCAGTGAGACAGGGTTGTACACTGAAGCTTTCTTT. The V gene is TRBV6-1, the J gene TRBJ1-1; 7 bases fit TRBD1. With 3 bases clipped from V and 3 bases from J, the junction kept 4 bases outside the gene matches. The CDR3 is made up of 14 amino acids. Germline CDR1 is MNHNS and CDR2 is SASEGT.

The chain couples TRBV7-6 to TRBJ1-2, with D uncertain. Germline values: CDR1 SGHVS, CDR2 FNYEAQ. V shed 5 bases and J shed 2 bases, with 12 bases lying between them. The CDR3 covers 14 residues. The CDR3: CASSESITNYGYTF. Here the CDR3 DNA reads TGTGCCAGCAGCGAGAGTATCACGAACTATGGCTACACCTTC.

The chain links TRBV30 to TRBJ1-1; maybe TRBD1 (6 bases). The CDR3 is 15 amino acids. Per the germline V gene, CDR1 is GTSNPN and CDR2 is SVGIG (reference sequence). The V end lost 3 bases, the J end lost 1 base, and 15 bases lay between the germline ends. The CDR3 nucleotides are TGTGCCTGGAGACAGGGAACATATCAGAACACTGAAGCTTTCTTT. It codes for CAWRQGTYQNTEAFF.

V is TRBV19 and J is TRBJ1-1, with 7 positions matching TRBD1. The germline gives CDR1 LNHDA, CDR2 SQIVND (reference sequence). V lost 7 bases to trimming and J lost 4 bases; unmatched junction nucleotides: 6. The CDR3 consists of 13 residues. CDR3 coding DNA: TGTGCCAGTATAGGACAGGTTGTCACTGAAGCTTTCTTT. This codes for CASIGQVVTEAFF.

V usage is TRBV19 and J usage is TRBJ1-1; 7 positions match TRBD1. The CDR3 totals 16 residues. Germline V gives CDR1 LNHDA, CDR2 SQIVND (reference sequence). V shed 5 bases, J shed 2 bases, and the junction held 11 bases outside the gene matches. In DNA form, the CDR3 reads TGTGCCAGTAGTGTGACAGGGTCCGGGCCAAACACTGAAGCTTTCTTT. Its translation: CASSVTGSGPNTEAFF.